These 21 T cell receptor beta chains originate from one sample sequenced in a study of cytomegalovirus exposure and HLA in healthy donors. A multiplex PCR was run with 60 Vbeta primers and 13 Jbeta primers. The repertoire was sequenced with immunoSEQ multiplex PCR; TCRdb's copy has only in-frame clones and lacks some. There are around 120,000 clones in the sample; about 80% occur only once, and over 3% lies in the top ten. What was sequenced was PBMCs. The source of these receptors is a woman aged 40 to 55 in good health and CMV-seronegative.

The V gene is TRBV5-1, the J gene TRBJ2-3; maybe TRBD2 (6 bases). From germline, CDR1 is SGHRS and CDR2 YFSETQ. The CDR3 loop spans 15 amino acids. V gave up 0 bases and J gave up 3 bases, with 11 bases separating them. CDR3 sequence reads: CASSLAGTLTDTQYF. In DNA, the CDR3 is TGCGCCAGCAGCTTGGCAGGGACTTTGACAGATACGCAGTATTTT. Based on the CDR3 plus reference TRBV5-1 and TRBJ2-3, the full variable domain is KAGVTQTPRYLIKTRGQQVTLSCSPISGHRSVSWYQQTPGQGLQFLFEYFSETQRNKGNFPGRFSGRQFSNSRSEMNVSTLELGDSALYLCASSLAGTLTDTQYFGPGTRLTVL.

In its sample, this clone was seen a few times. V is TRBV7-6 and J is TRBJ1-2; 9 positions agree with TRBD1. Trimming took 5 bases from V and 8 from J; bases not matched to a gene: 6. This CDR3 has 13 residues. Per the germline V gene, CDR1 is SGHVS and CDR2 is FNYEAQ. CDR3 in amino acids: CASSPRQGGGYTF. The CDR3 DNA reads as TGTGCCAGCAGCCCCAGACAGGGGGGAGGCTACACCTTC. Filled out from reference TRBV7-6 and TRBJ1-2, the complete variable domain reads GAGVSQSPRYKVTKRGQDVALRCDPISGHVSLYWYRQALGQGPEFLTYFNYEAQQDKSGLPNDRFSAERPEGSISTLTIQRTEQRDSAMYRCASSPRQGGGYTFGSGTRLTVV.

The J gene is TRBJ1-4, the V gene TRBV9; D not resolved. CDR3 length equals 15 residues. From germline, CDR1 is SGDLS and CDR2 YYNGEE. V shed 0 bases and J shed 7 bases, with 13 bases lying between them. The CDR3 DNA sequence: TGTGCCAGCAGCGTAGGGAGTCTAACCGGTGAAAAACTGTTTTTT. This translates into CASSVGSLTGEKLFF.

The CDR3, as DNA: TGTGCCAGCTCCTTAGCGGGATCAGATACGCAGTATTTT. This sequence encodes CASSLAGSDTQYF. This sequence joins TRBV9 and TRBJ2-3, with TRBD2 matching 8 bases. Germline V CDR1 and CDR2: SGDLS, YYNGEE. V dropped 7 bases and J dropped 4; count of bases not matched to a gene: 5. The CDR3 is made up of 13 amino acids. The whole variable domain, remainder taken from reference TRBV9 and TRBJ2-3, is DSGVTQTPKHLITATGQRVTLRCSPRSGDLSVYWYQQSLDQGLQFLIQYYNGEERAKGNILERFSAQQFPDLHSELNLSSLELGDSALYFCASSLAGSDTQYFGPGTRLTVL.

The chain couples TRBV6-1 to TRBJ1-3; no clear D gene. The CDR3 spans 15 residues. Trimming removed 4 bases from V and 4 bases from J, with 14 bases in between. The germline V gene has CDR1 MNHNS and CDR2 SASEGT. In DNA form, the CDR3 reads TGTGCCAGCAGTGCCCTCCTGACATCCGGAAACACCATATATTTT. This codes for CASSALLTSGNTIYF.

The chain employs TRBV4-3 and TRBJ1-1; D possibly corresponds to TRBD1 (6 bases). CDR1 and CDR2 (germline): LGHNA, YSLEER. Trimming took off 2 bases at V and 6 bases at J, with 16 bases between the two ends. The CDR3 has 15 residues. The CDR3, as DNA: TGCGCCAGCAGCCAAAATAGACAGGTCAGGGCTGAAGCTTTCTTT. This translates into CASSQNRQVRAEAFF.

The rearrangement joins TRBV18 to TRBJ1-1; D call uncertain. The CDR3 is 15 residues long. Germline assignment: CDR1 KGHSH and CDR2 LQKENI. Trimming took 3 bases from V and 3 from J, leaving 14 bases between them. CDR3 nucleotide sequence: TGTGCCAGCTCACCCCTCGCCGGCGGCGACACTGAAGCTTTCTTT. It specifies CASSPLAGGDTEAFF.

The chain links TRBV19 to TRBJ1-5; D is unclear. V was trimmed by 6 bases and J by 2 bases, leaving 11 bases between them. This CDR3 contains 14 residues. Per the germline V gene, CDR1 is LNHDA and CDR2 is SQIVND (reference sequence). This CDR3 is CASSFQRGNQPQHF. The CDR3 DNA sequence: TGTGCCAGTAGCTTTCAGCGAGGCAATCAGCCCCAGCATTTT.

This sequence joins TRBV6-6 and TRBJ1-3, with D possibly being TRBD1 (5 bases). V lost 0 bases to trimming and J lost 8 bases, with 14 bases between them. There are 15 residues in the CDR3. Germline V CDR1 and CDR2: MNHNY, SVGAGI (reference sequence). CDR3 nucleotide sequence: TGTGCCAGCAGTTACTCGGGGCCAGCTGGGGACACCATATATTTT. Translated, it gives CASSYSGPAGDTIYF.

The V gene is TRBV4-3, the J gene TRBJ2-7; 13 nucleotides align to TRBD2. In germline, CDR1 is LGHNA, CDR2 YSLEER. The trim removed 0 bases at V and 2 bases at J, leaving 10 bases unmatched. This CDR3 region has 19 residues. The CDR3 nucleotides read TGCGCCAGCAGCCAAGATGCCACTAGCGGGGGGGCCTGGGCCTACGAGCAGTACTTC. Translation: CASSQDATSGGAWAYEQYF.

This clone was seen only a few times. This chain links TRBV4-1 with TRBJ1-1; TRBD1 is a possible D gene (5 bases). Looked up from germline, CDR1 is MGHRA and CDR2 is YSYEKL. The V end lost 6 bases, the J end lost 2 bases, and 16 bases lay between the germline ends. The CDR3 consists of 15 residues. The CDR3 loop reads CASSQRGGENTEAFF. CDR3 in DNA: TGCGCCAGCAGTCAAAGGGGAGGGGAAAACACTGAAGCTTTCTTT.

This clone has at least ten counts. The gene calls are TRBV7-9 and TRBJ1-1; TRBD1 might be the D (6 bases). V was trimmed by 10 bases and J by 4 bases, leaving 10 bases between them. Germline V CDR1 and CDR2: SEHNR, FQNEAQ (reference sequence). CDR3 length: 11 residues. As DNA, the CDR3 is TGTGCCACCAAACAGGGCACTGAAGCTTTCTTT. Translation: CATKQGTEAFF.

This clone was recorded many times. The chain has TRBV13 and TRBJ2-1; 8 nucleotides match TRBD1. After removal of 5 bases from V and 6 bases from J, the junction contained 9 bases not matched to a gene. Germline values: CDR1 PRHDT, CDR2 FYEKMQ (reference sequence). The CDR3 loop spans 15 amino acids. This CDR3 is CASSPRQGKLNEQFF. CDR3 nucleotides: TGTGCCAGCAGCCCCAGACAGGGGAAGCTCAATGAGCAGTTCTTC.

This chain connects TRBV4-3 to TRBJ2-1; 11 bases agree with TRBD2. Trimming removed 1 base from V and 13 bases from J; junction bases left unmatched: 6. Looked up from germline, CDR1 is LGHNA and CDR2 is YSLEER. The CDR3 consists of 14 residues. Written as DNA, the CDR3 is TGCGCCAGCAGCCAAGGAACTAGCGGGAGTAGACAGTTCTTC. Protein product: CASSQGTSGSRQFF.

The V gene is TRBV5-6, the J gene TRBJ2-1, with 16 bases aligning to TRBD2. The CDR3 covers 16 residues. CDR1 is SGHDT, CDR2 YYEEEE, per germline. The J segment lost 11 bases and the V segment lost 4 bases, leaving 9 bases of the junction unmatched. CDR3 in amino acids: CASSMGTSGREGKQFF. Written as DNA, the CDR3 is TGTGCCAGCAGCATGGGGACTAGCGGGAGGGAGGGGAAGCAGTTCTTC.

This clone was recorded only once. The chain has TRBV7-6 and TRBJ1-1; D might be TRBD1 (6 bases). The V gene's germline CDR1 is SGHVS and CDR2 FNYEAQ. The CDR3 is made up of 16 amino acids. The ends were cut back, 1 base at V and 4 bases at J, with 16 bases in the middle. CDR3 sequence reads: CASSLVTPGVSTEAFF. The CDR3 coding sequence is TGTGCCAGCAGCTTAGTAACCCCAGGGGTGAGCACTGAAGCTTTCTTT.

The CDR3 loop reads CASSEAGDEQFF. Written as DNA, the CDR3 is TGTGCCAGCAGTGAAGCGGGAGATGAGCAGTTCTTC. V is TRBV6-1 and J is TRBJ2-1, with D possibly TRBD2 on 5 matching bases. The ends were cut back, 0 bases at V and 8 bases at J, with 5 bases in the middle. The germline CDR1 and CDR2 sequences are MNHNS and SASEGT. This CDR3 has 12 amino acids.

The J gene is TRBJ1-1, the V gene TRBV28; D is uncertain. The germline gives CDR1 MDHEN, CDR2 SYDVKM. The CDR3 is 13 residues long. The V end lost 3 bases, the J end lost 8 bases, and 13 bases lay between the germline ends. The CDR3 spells CASSFHEGREAFF. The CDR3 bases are TGTGCCAGCAGTTTCCATGAGGGTCGGGAAGCTTTCTTT.

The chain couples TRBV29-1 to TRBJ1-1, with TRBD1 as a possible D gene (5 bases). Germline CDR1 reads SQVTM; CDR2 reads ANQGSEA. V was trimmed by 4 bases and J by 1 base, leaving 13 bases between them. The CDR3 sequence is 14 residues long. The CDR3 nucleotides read TGCAGCGTTGTAGGCAGGGTGGGGAACACTGAAGCTTTCTTT. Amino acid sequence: CSVVGRVGNTEAFF.

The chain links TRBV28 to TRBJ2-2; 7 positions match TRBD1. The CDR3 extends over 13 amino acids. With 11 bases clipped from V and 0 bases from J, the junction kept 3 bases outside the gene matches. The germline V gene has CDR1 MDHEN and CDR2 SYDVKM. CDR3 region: CAGQDANTGELFF. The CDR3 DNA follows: TGTGCCGGACAGGACGCGAACACCGGGGAGCTGTTTTTT.

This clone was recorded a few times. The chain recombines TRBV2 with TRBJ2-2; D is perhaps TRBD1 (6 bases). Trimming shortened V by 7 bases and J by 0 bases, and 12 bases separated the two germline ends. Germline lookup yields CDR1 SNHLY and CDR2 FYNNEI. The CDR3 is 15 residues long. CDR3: CASIDRTSNTGELFF. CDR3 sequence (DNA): TGTGCCAGCATAGACAGGACTTCGAACACCGGGGAGCTGTTTTTT.